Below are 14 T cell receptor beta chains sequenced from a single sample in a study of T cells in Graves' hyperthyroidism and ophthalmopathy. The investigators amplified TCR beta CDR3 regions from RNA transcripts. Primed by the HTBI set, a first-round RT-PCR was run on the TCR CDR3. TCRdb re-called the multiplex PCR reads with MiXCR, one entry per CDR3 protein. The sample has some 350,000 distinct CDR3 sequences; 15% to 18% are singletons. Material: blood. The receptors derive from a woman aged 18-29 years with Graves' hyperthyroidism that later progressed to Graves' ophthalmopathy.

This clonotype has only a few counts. CDR3 nucleotides: TGTGCCAGTAGTATGTACGGAGGGCGCGGCAATCAGCCCCAGCATTTT. It translates to CASSMYGGRGNQPQHF. This sequence joins TRBV19 and TRBJ1-5; D is unclear. The CDR3 runs 16 residues. Per the germline V gene, CDR1 is LNHDA and CDR2 is SQIVND (reference sequence). Deletions cut 3 bases from V and 2 bases from J, with 14 bases between. Full variable domain (outside the CDR3, taken from reference TRBV19 and TRBJ1-5): DGGITQSPKYLFRKEGQNVTLSCEQNLNHDAMYWYRQDPGQGLRLIYYSQIVNDFQKGDIAEGYSVSREKKESFPLTVTSAQKNPTAFYLCASSMYGGRGNQPQHFGDGTRLSIL.

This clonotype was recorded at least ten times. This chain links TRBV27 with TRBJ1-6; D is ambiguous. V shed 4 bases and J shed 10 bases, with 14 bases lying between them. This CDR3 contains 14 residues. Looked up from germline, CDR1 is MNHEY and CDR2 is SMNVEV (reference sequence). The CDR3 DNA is TGTGCCAGCAGTTCTATGGGTTTAGGGTCACCCCTCCACTTT. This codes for CASSSMGLGSPLHF.

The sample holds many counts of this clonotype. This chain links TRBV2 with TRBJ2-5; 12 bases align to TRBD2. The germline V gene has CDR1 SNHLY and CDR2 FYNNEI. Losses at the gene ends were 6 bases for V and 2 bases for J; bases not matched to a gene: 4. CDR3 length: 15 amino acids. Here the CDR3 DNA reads TGTGCCAGCAGCAAGCTAGCGGGAGGGCAAGAGACCCAGTACTTC. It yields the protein CASSKLAGGQETQYF.

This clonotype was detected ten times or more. The DNA for the CDR3 is TGTGCCAGCAGTTACATCGCAGGGGGCGAGCAGTACTTC. Amino acid sequence: CASSYIAGGEQYF. This sequence joins TRBV6-6 and TRBJ2-7; 7 nucleotides line up with TRBD1. The CDR3 is 13 residues long. The J segment lost 6 bases and the V segment lost 2 bases, leaving 4 bases of the junction unmatched. Germline CDR1 reads MNHNY; CDR2 reads SVGAGI (reference sequence).

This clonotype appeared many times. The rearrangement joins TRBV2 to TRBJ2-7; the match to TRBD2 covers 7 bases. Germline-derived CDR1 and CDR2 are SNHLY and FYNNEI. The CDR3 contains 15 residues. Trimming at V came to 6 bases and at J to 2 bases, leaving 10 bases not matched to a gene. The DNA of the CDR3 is TGTGCCAGCAGCATACAAGCGGGACCCGCCTACGAGCAGTACTTC. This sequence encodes CASSIQAGPAYEQYF.

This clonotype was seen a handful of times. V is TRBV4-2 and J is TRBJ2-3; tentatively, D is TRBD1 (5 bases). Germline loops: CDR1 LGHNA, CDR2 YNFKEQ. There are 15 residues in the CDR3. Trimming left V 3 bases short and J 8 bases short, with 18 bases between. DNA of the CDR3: TGTGCCAGCAGCCAGAAGGGGTCGACAGCAGGTACGCAGTATTTT. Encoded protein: CASSQKGSTAGTQYF.

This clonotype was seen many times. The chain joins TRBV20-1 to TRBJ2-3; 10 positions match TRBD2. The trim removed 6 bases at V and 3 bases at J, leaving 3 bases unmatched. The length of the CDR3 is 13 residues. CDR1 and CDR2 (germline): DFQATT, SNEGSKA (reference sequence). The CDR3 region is CSAGLAETDTQYF. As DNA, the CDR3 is TGCAGTGCCGGACTAGCGGAAACAGATACGCAGTATTTT.

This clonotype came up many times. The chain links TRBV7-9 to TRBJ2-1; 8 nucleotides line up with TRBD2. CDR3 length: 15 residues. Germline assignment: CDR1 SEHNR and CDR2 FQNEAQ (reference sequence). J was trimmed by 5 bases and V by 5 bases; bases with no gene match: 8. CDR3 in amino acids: CASSQNRGGNNEQFF. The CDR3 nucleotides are TGTGCCAGCAGCCAAAACCGGGGGGGGAACAATGAGCAGTTCTTC. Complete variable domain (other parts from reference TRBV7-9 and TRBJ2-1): DTGVSQNPRHKITKRGQNVTFRCDPISEHNRLYWYRQTLGQGPEFLTYFQNEAQLEKSRLLSDRFSAERPKGSFSTLEIQRTEQGDSAMYLCASSQNRGGNNEQFFGPGTRLTVL.

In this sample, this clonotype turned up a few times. Here the CDR3 DNA reads TGTGCCAGCAGCCAAGCCGGGACAGGTCCCACCGGGGAGCTGTTTTTT. Protein: CASSQAGTGPTGELFF. This chain links TRBV3-1 with TRBJ2-2, with 8 bases lining up with TRBD1. Trimming at V came to 1 base and at J to 4 bases, leaving 5 bases not matched to a gene. Looked up from germline, CDR1 is LGHDT and CDR2 is YNNKEL (reference sequence). The CDR3 has 16 residues. Full variable domain (remainder filled in from reference TRBV3-1 and TRBJ2-2): DTAVSQTPKYLVTQMGNDKSIKCEQNLGHDTMYWYKQDSKKFLKIMFSYNNKELIINETVPNRFSPKSPDKAHLNLHINSLELGDSAVYFCASSQAGTGPTGELFFGEGSRLTVL.

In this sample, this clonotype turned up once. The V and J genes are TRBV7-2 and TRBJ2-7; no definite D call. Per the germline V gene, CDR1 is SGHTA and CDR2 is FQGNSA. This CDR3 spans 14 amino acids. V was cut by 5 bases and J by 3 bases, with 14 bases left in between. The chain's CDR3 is CASSPSPRSYEQYF. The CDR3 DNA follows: TGTGCCAGCAGCCCCAGCCCCCGGAGCTACGAGCAGTACTTC.

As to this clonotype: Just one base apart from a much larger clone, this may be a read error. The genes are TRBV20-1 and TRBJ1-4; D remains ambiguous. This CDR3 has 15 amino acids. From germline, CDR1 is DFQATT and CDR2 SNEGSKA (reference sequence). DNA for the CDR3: TGCGGTGCTAGGGAACCGGGCCCAAGGGATGAAAAACTGTTTTTT. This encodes CGAREPGPRDEKLFF.

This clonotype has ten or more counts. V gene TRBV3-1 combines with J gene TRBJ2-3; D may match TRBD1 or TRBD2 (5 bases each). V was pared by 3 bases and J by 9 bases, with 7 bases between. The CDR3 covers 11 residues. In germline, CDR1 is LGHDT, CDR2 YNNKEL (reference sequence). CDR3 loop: CASSQGDTQYF. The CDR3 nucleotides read TGTGCCAGCAGCCAGGGGGACACGCAGTATTTT.

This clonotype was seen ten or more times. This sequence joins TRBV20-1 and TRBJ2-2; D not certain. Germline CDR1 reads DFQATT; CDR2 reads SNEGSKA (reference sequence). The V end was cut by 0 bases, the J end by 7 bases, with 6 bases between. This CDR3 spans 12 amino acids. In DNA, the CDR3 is TGCAGTGCTAGAGATTACGTCGGGGAGCTGTTTTTT. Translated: CSARDYVGELFF.

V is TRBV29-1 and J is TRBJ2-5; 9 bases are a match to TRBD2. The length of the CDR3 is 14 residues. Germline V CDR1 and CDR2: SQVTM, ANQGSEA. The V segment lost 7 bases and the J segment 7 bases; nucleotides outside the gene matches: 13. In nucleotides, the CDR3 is TGCAGCGCCCTGACTAGCGGCCTAGCGTCGACCCAGTACTTC. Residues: CSALTSGLASTQYF.